The rows below give T cell receptor beta chains drawn from one sample of a study of blood T cells in healthy people across ages. One entry per CDR3 protein, called by TCRdb with MiXCR from the 5' RACE reads. The table has fewer than 700,000 distinct CDR3 sequences, 40% to 50% seen once; the top ten hold around 25%. Specimen: blood. The receptors here all came from a man aged 80 or over in good health. Both conserved end residues are part of each CDR3. A D gene is named only where the DNA matches it firmly. Rows give clone size only sometimes, using once, few, many, or a class for an expanded clone.

DNA,CDR3,J,size,D,V
TGTGCCAGCAGTAGACGGAACAATCAGCCCCAGCATTTT,CASSRRNNQPQHF,TRBJ1-5,few,-,TRBV6-5
TGTGCCAGCAGCAAAGGGGGACGCTCCTACAATGAGCAGTTCTTC,CASSKGGRSYNEQFF,TRBJ2-1,-,-,TRBV21-1
TGTGCCGGCAGCGTAGCTGGGCTAGCGGACTACAATGAGCAGTTCTTC,CAGSVAGLADYNEQFF,TRBJ2-1,-,TRBD2,TRBV9
TGTGCCAGCAGTCGGTGGGATAGCTCCTACAATGAGCAGTTCTTC,CASSRWDSSYNEQFF,TRBJ2-1,few,-,TRBV25-1
TGTGCCATCAGTGGGGGACAGGGCAATGAGCAGTTCTTC,CAISGGQGNEQFF,TRBJ2-1,-,TRBD1,TRBV10-3
TGCAGCGTTGCCCTGGGGAACACAGATACGCAGTATTTT,CSVALGNTDTQYF,TRBJ2-3,few,-,TRBV29-1
TGTGCCAGCAGCTTGGCCTTGGTGGGCACAGATACGCAGTATTTT,CASSLALVGTDTQYF,TRBJ2-3,-,-,TRBV5-4
TGTGCCAGCAGCTCCCGTTGGAGCTCCTACGAGCAGTACTTC,CASSSRWSSYEQYF,TRBJ2-7,-,-,TRBV7-9
TGCGCCAGCAGCTTTGCGGGGGGCATGTTGGGCAATGAGCAGTACTTC,CASSFAGGMLGNEQYF,TRBJ2-7,once,TRBD2,TRBV5-1
TGTGCCAGCAGTGAACTCAGCATGAACACTGAAGCTTTCTTT,CASSELSMNTEAFF,TRBJ1-1,-,-,TRBV2